This entry features one T cell receptor beta chain sequence. This record comes from a study of blood T cell repertoires in COVID-19. At the level of the study: Sources were T cells, B-cell-depleted T cells, or PBMCs; the material itself was cDNA or gDNA.

Germline V gives CDR1 KGHDR, CDR2 SFDVKD. The CDR3 is 15 residues long. The germline V and J ends were trimmed by 5 bases and 4 bases, with 15 bases remaining between them. Per the study methods: Counts of nucleated cells, estimated from reference gene primer amplification, were obtained. Only in-frame clones appear in the TCRdb table, and some are missing; sequencing was by immunoSEQ multiplex PCR. D and trimming were read from the DNA, whereas the V and J calls and clone size are those reported in that table. The repertoire includes tens of thousands of clones, approximately 90% of them detected once, and almost 8% sits in the top ten.

This TCR derives from a human donor in a cohort sampled during active COVID-19. The chain joins TRBV24-1 to TRBJ2-3, with D possibly TRBD2 on 7 matching bases. Source material: peripheral blood. The DNA of the CDR3 is TGTGCCACCAGTGCTGAAGGGGGGGCTTCAGATACGCAGTATTTT. It codes for CATSAEGGASDTQYF.